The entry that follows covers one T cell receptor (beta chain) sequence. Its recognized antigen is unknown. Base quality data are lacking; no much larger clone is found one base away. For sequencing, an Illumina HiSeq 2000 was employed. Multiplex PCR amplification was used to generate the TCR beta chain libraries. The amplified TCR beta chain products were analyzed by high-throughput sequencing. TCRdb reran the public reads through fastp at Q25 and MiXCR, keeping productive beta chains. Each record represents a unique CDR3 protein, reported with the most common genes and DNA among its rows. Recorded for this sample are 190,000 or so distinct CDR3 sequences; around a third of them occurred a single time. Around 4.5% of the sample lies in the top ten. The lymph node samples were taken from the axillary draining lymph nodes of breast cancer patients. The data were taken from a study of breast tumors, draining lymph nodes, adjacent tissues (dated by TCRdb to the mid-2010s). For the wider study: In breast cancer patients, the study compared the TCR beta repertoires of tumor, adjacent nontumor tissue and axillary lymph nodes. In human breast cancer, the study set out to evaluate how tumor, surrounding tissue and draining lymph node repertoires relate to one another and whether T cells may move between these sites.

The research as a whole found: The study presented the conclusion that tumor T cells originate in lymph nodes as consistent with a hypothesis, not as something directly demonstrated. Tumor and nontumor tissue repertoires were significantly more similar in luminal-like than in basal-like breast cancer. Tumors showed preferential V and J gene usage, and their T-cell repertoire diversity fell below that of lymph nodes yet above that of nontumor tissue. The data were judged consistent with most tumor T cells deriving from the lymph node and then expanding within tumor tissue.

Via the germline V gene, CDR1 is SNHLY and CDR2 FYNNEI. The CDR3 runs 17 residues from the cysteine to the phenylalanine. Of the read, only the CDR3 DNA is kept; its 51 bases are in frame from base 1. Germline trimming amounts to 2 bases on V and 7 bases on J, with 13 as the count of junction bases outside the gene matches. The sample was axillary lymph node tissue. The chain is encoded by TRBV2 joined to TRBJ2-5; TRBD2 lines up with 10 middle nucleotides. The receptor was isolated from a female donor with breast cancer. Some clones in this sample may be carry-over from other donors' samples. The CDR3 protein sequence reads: CASSETSGTSVLGTQYF. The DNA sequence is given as TGTGCCAGCAGTGAAACGTCAGGGACTAGCGTTTTGGGGACCCAGTACTTC.